The clone carrying this TCR beta chain was observed a few times. Its antigen is not identified. The entry originates in a study of T-cell reconstitution after alpha-beta-depleted transplantation in children. Study-wide results and caveats: One year post-transplant, T-cell counts and diversity were largely derived from T cells produced anew.

Unique molecular identifiers were incorporated into the prepared TCRbeta library. TCRdb re-called the PCR reads with MiXCR, one entry per CDR3 protein. The repertoire holds 900,000 or so distinct CDR3 sequences, with about 15% as singletons. This CDR3 has 12 residues. CDR1 and CDR2 (germline): SGDLS, YYNGEE. Trimming took 3 bases from V and 6 from J, leaving 10 bases between them. J is TRBJ2-7 and V is TRBV9, with a tentative D call TRBD1 (6 bases). This clonotype originated in a male patient aged 10 to 17 who had a stem cell transplant for acute lymphoblastic leukemia, so the T cells may come from the graft donor. Source: PBMCs, mostly from graft donor cells, taken 360 days after TCRalphabeta/CD19-depleted stem cell transplant. The CDR3 protein is CASSAATGEQYF. Here the CDR3 DNA reads TGTGCCAGCAGCGCTGCGACAGGCGAGCAGTACTTC.